This TCR beta chain is drawn from a study of blood T cells in healthy people across ages. A remark on this clonotype: Antigen: not known.

The CDR3 extends over 15 amino acids. CDR1 SGHNT and CDR2 YYREEE come from the germline V gene (reference sequence). Then a second PCR, running roughly 7 to 11 cycles, was carried out with a sample-barcoded 5' primer and a J-beta primer mix. One entry per CDR3 protein, called by TCRdb with MiXCR from the 5' RACE reads. The data contain roughly 700,000 distinct CDR3 sequences, about half of them singletons. Study observations and caveats: Considered underestimates were the diversity estimates obtained from one million T cells.

This chain links TRBV5-4 with TRBJ2-4; a possible D gene is TRBD2 (5 bases). The J call may not be correct, given that the DNA end is closer to TRBJ2-7. The origin of this receptor is an older woman in good health. Sequenced material: blood. As DNA, the CDR3 is TGTGCCAGCAGCCCCTCAGGACTTCTAGACGGCGAGCAGTACTTC. Translating gives CASSPSGLLDGEQYF.